This T cell receptor beta chain was captured by sequencing in a study of identical twins. Study-level points and caveats: Abundant cord blood beta clonotypes carried fewer insertions; memory repertoires showed none. Conclusions were drawn cross-sectionally by statistical analysis, without following the same donors.

TCRdb re-derived calls from the 5' RACE reads in MiXCR, one entry per CDR3 protein. The sample contains 460,000 or so distinct CDR3 sequences, 12% to 15% of which appear only once. This clonotype showed up just a few times. Antigen unknown. Healthy Caucasians, and only they, were the donors. This same sample was also part of a study on yellow fever vaccine responses in identical twins. That paper notes: Twins' vaccine T cell responses reportedly seemed partly convergent and partly personalized.

This receptor was identified in a woman aged 18 to 35 in good health. Sequencing used CD4+ T cells sorted from blood.

The CDR3 spells CAISEGQGNEQYF. The CDR3 region has the DNA TGTGCCATCAGTGAGGGACAGGGAAACGAGCAGTACTTC. The chain couples TRBV10-3 to TRBJ2-7; 8 nucleotides match TRBD1. CDR3 length: 13 residues. Unmatched junction bases numbered 2, after V lost 2 bases and J lost 5 bases. Germline V lookup: CDR1 ENHRY, CDR2 SYGVKD.